The present T cell receptor (beta chain) was sequenced within a study of T cells in narcolepsy. Clones were sequenced by immunoSEQ multiplex PCR, and TCRdb holds only the in-frame ones, with some missing. The sample has around 27,000 clones, roughly 83% seen once; the top ten hold 0.71%. Regarding this clone: Its antigen remains unknown.

Study-level findings and limits: Healthy controls reportedly lacked the autoreactive clonotypes serially found in patients' blood. Some memory CD4+ repertoires had no autoreactive clone sequences.

CDR3 length equals 14 residues. The V gene lost 0 bases and the J gene lost 9 bases, with 13 bases spanning the gap. The germline CDR1 and CDR2 sequences are SGDLS and YYNGEE. The clonotype was recovered from a human donor with narcolepsy. The J gene is TRBJ1-5, the V gene TRBV9; D is perhaps TRBD1 (6 bases). Specimen: CD45RA- memory CD4+ T cells from PBMCs. The CDR3 nucleotides are TGTGCCAGCAGCGTAGGAGGGGCCAGGGGGCCCCAGCATTTT. Residues: CASSVGGARGPQHF.